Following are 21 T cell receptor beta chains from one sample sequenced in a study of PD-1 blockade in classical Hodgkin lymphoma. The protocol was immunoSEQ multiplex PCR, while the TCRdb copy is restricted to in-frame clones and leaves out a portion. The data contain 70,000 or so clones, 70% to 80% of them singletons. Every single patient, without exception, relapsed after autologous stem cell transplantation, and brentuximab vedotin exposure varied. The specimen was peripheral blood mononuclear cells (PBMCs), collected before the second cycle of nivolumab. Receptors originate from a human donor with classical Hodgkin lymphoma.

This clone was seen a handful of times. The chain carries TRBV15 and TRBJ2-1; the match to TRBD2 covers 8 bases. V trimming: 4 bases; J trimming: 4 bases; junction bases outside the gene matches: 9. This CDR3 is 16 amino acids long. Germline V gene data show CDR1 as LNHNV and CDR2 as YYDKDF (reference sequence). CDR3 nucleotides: TGTGCCACCAGCAAAGACCCGAGCGGGAGATACAATGAGCAGTTCTTC. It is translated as CATSKDPSGRYNEQFF.

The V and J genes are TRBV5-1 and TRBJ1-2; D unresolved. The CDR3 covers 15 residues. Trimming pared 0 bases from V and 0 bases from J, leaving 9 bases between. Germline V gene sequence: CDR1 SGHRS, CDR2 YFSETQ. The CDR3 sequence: CASSLEGRTNYGYTF. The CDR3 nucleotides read TGCGCCAGCAGCTTGGAGGGCAGGACTAACTATGGCTACACCTTC.

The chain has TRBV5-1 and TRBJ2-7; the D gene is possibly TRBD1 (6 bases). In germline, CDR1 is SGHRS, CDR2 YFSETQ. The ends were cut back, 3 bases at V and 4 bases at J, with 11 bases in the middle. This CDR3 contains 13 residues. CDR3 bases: TGCGCCAGCAGCTCCTTTCAGGGGTACGAGCAGTACTTC. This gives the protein CASSSFQGYEQYF.

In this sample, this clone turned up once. The CDR3 spells CASSPGQGSFQPQHF. The CDR3 DNA sequence: TGTGCCAGCAGTCCCGGACAGGGATCGTTCCAGCCCCAGCATTTT. This chain uses TRBV2 with TRBJ1-5; TRBD1 matches at 8 bases. V trimming: 5 bases; J trimming: 7 bases; junction bases outside the gene matches: 10. Germline CDR1 SNHLY, CDR2 FYNNEI. The CDR3 covers 15 residues.

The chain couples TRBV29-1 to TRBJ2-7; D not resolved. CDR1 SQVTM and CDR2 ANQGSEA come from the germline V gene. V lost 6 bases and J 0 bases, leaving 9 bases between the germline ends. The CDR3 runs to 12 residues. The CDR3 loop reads CSVTVNSYEQYF. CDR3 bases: TGCAGCGTAACAGTGAACTCCTACGAGCAGTACTTC.

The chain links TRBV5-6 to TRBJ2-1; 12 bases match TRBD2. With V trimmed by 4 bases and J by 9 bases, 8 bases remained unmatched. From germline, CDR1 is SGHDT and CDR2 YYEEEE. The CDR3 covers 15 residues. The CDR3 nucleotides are TGTGCCAGCAGCCTCGGACTAGCGGGATTGGTTGAGCAGTTCTTC. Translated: CASSLGLAGLVEQFF.

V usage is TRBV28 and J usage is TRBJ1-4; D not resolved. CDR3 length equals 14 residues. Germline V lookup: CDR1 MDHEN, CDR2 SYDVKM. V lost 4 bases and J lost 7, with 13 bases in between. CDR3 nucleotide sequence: TGTGCCAGCAGTTCCGGGCCGTCTCCTGAAAAACTGTTTTTT. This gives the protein CASSSGPSPEKLFF. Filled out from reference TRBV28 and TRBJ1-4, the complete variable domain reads DVKVTQSSRYLVKRTGEKVFLECVQDMDHENMFWYRQDPGLGLRLIYFSYDVKMKEKGDIPEGYSVSREKKERFSLILESASTNQTSMYLCASSSGPSPEKLFFGSGTQLSVL.

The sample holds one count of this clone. CDR3 nucleotides: TGCGCCAGCAGCGGCAACGCCTACGAGCAGTACTTC. Translation gives CASSGNAYEQYF. The V and J genes are TRBV5-1 and TRBJ2-7, with D hard to call. This CDR3 comprises 12 residues. The germline gives CDR1 SGHRS, CDR2 YFSETQ. Trimming cost V 4 bases and J 2 bases, with 7 bases left between them.

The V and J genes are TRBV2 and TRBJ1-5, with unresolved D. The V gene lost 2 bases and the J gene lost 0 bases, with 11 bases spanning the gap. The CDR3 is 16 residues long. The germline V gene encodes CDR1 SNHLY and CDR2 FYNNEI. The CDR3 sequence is CASSENTDYSNQPQHF. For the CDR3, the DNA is TGTGCCAGCAGTGAAAATACCGATTATAGCAATCAGCCCCAGCATTTT.

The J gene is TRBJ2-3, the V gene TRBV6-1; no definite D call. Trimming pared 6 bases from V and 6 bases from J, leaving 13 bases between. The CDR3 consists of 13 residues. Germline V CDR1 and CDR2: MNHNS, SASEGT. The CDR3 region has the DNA TGTGCCAGCAGGGGCTTGGCGATGGATACGCAGTATTTT. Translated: CASRGLAMDTQYF.

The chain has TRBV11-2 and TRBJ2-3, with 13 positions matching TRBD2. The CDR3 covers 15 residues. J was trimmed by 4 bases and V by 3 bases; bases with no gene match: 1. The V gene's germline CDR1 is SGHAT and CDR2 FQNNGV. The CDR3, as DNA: TGTGCCAGCAGCTTGGGACTAGCGGGGTCAGATACGCAGTATTTT. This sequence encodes CASSLGLAGSDTQYF.

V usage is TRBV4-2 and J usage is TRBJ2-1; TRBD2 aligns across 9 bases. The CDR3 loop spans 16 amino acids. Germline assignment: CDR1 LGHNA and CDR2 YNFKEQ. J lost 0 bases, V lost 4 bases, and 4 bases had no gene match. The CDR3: CASSPTSGSSYNEQFF. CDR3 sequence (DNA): TGTGCCAGCAGCCCGACTAGCGGTAGCTCCTACAATGAGCAGTTCTTC.

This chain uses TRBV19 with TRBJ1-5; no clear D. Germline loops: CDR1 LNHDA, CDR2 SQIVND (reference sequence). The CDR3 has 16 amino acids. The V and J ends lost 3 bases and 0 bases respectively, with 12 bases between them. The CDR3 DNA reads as TGTGCCAGTAGTATTGGGCAGGTTAATAGCAATCAGCCCCAGCATTTT. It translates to CASSIGQVNSNQPQHF.

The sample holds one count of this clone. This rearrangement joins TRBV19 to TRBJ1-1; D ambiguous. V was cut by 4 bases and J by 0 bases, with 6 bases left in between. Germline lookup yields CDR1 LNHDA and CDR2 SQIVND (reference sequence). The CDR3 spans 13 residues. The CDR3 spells CASSRLMNTEAFF. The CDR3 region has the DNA TGTGCCAGTAGTAGGCTCATGAACACTGAAGCTTTCTTT.

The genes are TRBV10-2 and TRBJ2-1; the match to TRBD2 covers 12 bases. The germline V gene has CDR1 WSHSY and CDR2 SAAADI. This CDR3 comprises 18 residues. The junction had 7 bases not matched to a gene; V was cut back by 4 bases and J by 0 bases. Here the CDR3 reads CASSGGLAGGISYNEQFF. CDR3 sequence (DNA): TGCGCCAGCAGTGGGGGGCTAGCGGGAGGGATCTCCTACAATGAGCAGTTCTTC.

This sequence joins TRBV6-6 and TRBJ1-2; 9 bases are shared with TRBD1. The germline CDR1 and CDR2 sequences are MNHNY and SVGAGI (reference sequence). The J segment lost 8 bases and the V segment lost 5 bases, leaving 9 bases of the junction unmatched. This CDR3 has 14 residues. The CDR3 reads CASSTATGGQGYTF. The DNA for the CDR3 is TGTGCCAGCAGTACGGCGACAGGGGGACAGGGCTACACCTTC.

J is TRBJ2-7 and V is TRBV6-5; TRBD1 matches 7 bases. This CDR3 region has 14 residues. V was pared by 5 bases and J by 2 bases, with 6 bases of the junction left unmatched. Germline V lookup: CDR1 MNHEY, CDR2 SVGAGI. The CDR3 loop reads CASSQRDRPYEQYF. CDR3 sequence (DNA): TGTGCCAGCAGTCAACGGGACAGACCCTACGAGCAGTACTTC.

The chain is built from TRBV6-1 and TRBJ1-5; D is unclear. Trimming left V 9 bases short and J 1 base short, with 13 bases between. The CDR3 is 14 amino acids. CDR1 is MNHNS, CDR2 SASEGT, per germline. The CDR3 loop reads CASAHHVSNQPQHF. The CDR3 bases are TGTGCCAGTGCCCATCACGTAAGCAATCAGCCCCAGCATTTT.

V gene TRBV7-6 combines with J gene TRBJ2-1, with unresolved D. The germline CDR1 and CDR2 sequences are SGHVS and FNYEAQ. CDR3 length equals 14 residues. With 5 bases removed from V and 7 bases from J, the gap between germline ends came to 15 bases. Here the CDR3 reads CASSPYEGFNEQFF. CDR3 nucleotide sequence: TGTGCCAGCAGCCCTTATGAAGGGTTTAATGAGCAGTTCTTC. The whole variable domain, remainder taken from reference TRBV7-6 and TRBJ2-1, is GAGVSQSPRYKVTKRGQDVALRCDPISGHVSLYWYRQALGQGPEFLTYFNYEAQQDKSGLPNDRFSAERPEGSISTLTIQRTEQRDSAMYRCASSPYEGFNEQFFGPGTRLTVL.

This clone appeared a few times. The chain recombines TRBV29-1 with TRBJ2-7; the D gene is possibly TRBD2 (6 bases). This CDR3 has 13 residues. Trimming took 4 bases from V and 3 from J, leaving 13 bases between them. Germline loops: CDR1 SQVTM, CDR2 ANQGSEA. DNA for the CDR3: TGCAGCGTTGTAGGAGGGGTTCACTACGAGCAGTACTTC. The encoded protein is CSVVGGVHYEQYF.

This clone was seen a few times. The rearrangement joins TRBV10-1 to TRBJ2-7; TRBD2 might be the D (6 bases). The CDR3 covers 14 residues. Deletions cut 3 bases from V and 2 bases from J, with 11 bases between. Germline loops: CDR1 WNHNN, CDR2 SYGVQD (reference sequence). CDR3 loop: CASSDGGPPYEQYF. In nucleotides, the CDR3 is TGCGCCAGCAGTGACGGAGGGCCCCCCTACGAGCAGTACTTC.